This T cell receptor (beta chain) was identified in a study of blood T cell repertoires in COVID-19. On the study more broadly: Sites in the United States, Italy and Spain provided acute and convalescent COVID-19 samples. Sources were T cells, B-cell-depleted T cells, or PBMCs; the material itself was cDNA or gDNA.

Participant-reported clinical history was the basis for cohort assignment. Study processing details: The authors estimated nucleated cell counts from reference gene primer amplification. Method: immunoSEQ multiplex PCR; TCRdb's copy keeps in-frame clones and lacks some. The D gene and trimming were derived from the DNA, and the V and J assignments and clone size from that table. The table lists 200,000 to 300,000 clones, roughly 86% of them singletons, with around 2.4% in the top ten. Per the germline V gene, CDR1 is SGHTA and CDR2 is FQGNSA. With V trimmed by 4 bases and J by 3 bases, 7 bases remained unmatched. The length of the CDR3 is 16 residues.

This TCR came from a woman under 30 who had recovered from COVID-19. The V call is TRBV7-2, the J call TRBJ2-7, with TRBD2 matching 12 bases. Sequenced material: PBMCs or T cells enriched from blood (not recorded which). The CDR3 region is CASSSLTSGSNYEQYF. The CDR3 nucleotides read TGTGCCAGCAGCTCCTTGACTAGCGGGAGTAACTACGAGCAGTACTTC.